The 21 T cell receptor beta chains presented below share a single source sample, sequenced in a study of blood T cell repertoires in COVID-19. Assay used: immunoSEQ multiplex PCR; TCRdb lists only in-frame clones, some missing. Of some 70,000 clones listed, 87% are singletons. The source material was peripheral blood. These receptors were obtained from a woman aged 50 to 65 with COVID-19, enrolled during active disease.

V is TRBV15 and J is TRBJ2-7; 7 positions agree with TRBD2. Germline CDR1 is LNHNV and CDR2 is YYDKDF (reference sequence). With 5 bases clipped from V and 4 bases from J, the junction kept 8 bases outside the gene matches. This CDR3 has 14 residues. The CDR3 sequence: CATSDLGGSYEQYF. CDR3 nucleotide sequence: TGTGCCACCAGCGATCTAGGCGGGAGTTACGAGCAGTACTTC.

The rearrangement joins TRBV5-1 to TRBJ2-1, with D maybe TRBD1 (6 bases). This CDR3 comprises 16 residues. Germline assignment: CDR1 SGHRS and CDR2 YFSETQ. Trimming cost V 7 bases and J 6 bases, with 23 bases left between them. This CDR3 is CASRSSAGVSGNEQFF. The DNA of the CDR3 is TGCGCCAGCCGCTCCAGTGCAGGGGTAAGCGGCAATGAGCAGTTCTTC.

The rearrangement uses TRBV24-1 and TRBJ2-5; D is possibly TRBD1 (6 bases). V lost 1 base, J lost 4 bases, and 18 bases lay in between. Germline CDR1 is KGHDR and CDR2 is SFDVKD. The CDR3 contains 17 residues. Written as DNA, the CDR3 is TGTGCCACCAGTGATTTTTTGGAAGGGCAGGGGACAGAGACCCAGTACTTC. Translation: CATSDFLEGQGTETQYF.

In DNA form, the CDR3 reads TGTGCCAGCAGCTTATGGGGCGGGAGGGCCTCCCCGGCCAATGAGCAGTTCTTC. Translating it yields CASSLWGGRASPANEQFF. This chain joins TRBV7-2 and TRBJ2-1, with 9 bases lining up with TRBD2. CDR3 length equals 18 residues. Looked up from germline, CDR1 is SGHTA and CDR2 is FQGNSA. Trimming removed 2 bases from V and 6 bases from J; junction bases left unmatched: 14.

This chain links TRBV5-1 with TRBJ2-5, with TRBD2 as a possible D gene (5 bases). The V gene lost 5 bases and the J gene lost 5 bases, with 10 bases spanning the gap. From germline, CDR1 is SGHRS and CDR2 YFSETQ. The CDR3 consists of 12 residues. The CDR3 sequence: CASRGVGETQYF. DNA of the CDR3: TGCGCCAGCAGGGGAGTTGGGGAGACCCAGTACTTC.

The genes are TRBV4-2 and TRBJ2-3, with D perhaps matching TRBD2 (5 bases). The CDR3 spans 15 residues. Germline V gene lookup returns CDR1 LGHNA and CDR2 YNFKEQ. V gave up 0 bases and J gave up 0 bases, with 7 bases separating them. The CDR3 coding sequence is TGTGCCAGCAGCCAAGAACGCGGGAGCACAGATACGCAGTATTTT. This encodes CASSQERGSTDTQYF.

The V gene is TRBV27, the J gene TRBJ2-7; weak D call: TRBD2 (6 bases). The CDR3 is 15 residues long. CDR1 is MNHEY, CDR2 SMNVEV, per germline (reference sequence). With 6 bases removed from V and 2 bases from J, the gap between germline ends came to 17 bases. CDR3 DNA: TGTGCCAGCAGCCCTGCGGGACTCCGAACCTACGAGCAGTACTTC. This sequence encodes CASSPAGLRTYEQYF.

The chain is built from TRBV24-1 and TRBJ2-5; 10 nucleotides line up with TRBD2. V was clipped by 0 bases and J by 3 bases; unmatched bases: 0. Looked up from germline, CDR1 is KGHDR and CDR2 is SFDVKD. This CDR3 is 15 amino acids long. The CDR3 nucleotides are TGTGCCACCAGTGATTTGACTAGCGGGAAAGAGACCCAGTACTTC. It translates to CATSDLTSGKETQYF.

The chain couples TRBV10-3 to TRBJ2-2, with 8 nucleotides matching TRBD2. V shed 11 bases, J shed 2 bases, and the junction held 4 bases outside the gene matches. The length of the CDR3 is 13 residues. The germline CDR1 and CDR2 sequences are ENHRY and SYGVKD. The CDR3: CAASGRNTGELFF. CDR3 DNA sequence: TGTGCCGCAAGCGGGAGAAACACCGGGGAGCTGTTTTTT.

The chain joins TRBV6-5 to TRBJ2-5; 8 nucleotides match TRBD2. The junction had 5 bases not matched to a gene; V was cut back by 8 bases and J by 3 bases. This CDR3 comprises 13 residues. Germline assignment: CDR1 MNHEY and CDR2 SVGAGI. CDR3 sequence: CASSRGGEETQYF. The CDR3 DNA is TGTGCCAGCTCTCGGGGGGGGGAAGAGACCCAGTACTTC.

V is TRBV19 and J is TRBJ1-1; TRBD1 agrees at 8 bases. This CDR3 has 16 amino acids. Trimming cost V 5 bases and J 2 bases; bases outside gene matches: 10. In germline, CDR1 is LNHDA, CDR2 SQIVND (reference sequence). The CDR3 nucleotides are TGTGCCAGTAGTCCCGGGACAGGCTCTTTTAACACTGAAGCTTTCTTT. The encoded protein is CASSPGTGSFNTEAFF.

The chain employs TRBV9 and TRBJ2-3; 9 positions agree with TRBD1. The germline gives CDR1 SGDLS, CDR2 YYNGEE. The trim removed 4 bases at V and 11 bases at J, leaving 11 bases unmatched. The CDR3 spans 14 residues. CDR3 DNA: TGTGCCAGCAGCACACGGACAGGGGCAATTTGGCAGTATTTT. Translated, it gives CASSTRTGAIWQYF.

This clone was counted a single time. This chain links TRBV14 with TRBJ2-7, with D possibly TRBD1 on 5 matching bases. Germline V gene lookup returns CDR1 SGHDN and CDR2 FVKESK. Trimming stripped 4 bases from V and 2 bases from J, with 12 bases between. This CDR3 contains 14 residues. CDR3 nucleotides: TGTGCCAGCAGCCCCGACAGAACCACCTACGAGCAGTACTTC. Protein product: CASSPDRTTYEQYF.

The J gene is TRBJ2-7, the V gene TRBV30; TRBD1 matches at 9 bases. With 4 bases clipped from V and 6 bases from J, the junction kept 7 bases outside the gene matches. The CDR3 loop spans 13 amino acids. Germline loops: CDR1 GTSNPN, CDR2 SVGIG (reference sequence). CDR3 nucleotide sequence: TGTGCCTGGACGTCACAGGGGGCGGGCGAGCAGTACTTC. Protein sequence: CAWTSQGAGEQYF. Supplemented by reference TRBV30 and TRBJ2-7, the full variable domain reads SQTIHQWPATLVQPVGSPLSLECTVEGTSNPNLYWYRQAAGRGLQLLFYSVGIGQISSEVPQNLSASRPQDRQFILSSKKLLLSDSGFYLCAWTSQGAGEQYFGPGTRLTVT.

CDR3 DNA: TGTGCCAGCGTGGCCCGACGTGGCGGGAAGTACAATGAGCAGTTCTTC. Protein product: CASVARRGGKYNEQFF. The chain combines TRBV6-6 with TRBJ2-1; D is possibly TRBD2 (6 bases). Deletions cut 8 bases from V and 4 bases from J, with 21 bases between. There are 16 residues in the CDR3. Germline V gene lookup returns CDR1 MNHNY and CDR2 SVGAGI (reference sequence).

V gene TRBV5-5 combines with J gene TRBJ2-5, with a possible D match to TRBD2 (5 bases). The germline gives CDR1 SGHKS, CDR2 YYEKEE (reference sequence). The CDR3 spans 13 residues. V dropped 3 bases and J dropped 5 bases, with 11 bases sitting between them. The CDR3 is CASSSLPGETQYF. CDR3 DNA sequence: TGTGCCAGCAGCTCCTTACCGGGGGAGACCCAGTACTTC.

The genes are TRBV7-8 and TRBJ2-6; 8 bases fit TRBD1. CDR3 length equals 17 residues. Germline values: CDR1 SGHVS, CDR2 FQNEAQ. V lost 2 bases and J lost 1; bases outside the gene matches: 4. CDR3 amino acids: CASSLHTGGSGANVLTF. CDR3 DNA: TGTGCCAGCAGCTTACATACAGGGGGGTCTGGGGCCAACGTCCTGACTTTC. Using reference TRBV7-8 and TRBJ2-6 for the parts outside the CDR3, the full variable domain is GAGVSQSPRYKVAKRGQDVALRCDPISGHVSLFWYQQALGQGPEFLTYFQNEAQLDKSGLPSDRFFAERPEGSVSTLKIQRTQQEDSAVYLCASSLHTGGSGANVLTFGAGSRLTVL.

CDR3 sequence (DNA): TGTGCCAGCAGTTTAGTATGGACAGGGAGGCGGGATGGCTACACCTTC. Amino acid sequence: CASSLVWTGRRDGYTF. The genes are TRBV27 and TRBJ1-2; 8 nucleotides line up with TRBD1. The CDR3 covers 16 residues. The germline CDR1 and CDR2 sequences are MNHEY and SMNVEV (reference sequence). Trimming took 2 bases from V and 6 from J; bases not matched to a gene: 11.

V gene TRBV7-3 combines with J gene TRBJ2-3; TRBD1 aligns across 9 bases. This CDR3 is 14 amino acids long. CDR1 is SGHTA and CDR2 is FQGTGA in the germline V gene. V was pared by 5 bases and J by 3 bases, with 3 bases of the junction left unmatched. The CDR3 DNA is TGTGCCAGCAGCCCCGGGACAGGGACAGATACGCAGTATTTT. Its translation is CASSPGTGTDTQYF.

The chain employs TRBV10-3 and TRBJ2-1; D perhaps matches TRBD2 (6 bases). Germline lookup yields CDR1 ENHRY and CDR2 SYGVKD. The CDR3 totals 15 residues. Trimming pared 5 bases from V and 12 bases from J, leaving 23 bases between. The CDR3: CAISSPGRALEGQFF. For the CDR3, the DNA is TGTGCCATCAGTTCACCCGGGCGGGCCTTGGAGGGGCAGTTCTTC.

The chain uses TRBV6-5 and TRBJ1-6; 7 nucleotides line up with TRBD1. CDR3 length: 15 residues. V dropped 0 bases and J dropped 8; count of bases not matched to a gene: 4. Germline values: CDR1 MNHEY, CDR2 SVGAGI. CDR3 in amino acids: CASSYSTGAHSPLHF. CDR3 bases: TGTGCCAGCAGTTACTCCACAGGGGCACATTCACCCCTCCACTTT.